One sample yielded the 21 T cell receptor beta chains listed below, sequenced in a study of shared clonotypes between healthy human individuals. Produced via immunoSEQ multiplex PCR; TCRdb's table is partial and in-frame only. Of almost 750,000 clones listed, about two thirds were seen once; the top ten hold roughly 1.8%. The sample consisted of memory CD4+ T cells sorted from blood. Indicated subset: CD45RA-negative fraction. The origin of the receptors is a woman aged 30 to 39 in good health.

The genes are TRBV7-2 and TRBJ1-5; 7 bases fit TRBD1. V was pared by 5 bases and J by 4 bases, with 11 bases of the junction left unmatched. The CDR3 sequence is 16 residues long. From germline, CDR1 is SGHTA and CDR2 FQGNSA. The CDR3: CASSQNTGDRNQPQHF. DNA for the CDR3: TGTGCCAGCAGCCAAAATACAGGGGATAGGAATCAGCCCCAGCATTTT.

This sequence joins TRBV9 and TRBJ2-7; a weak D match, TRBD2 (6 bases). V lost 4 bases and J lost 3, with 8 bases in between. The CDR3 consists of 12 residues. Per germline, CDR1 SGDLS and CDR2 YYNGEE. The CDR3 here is CASSPGGYEQYF. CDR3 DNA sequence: TGTGCCAGCAGCCCCGGGGGCTACGAGCAGTACTTC.

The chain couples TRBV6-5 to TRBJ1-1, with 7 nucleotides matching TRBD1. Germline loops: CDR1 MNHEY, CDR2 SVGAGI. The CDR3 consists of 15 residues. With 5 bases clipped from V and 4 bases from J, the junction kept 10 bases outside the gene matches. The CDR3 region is CASSNTHRGATEAFF. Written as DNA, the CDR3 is TGTGCCAGCAGTAATACCCACAGGGGCGCCACTGAAGCTTTCTTT.

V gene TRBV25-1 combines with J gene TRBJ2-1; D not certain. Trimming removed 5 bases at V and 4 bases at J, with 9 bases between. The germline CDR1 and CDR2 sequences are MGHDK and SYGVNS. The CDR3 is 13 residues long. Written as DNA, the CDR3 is TGTGCCAGCAGTTCTACAGCTTACAATGAGCAGTTCTTC. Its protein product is CASSSTAYNEQFF.

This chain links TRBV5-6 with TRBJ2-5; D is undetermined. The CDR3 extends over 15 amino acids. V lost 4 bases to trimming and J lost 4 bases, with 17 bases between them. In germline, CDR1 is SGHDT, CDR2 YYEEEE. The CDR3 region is CASSPMPGSPETQYF. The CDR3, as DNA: TGTGCCAGCAGCCCTATGCCCGGATCCCCAGAGACCCAGTACTTC. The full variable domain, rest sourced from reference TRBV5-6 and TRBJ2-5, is DAGVTQSPTHLIKTRGQQVTLRCSPKSGHDTVSWYQQALGQGPQFIFQYYEEEERQRGNFPDRFSGHQFPNYSSELNVNALLLGDSALYLCASSPMPGSPETQYFGPGTRLLVL.

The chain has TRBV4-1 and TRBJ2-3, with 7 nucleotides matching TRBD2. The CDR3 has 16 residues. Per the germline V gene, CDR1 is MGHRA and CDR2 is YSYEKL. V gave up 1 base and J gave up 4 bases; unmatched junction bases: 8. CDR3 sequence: CASSQVAREKADTQYF. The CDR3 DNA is TGCGCCAGCAGCCAAGTCGCGCGGGAGAAGGCAGATACGCAGTATTTT.

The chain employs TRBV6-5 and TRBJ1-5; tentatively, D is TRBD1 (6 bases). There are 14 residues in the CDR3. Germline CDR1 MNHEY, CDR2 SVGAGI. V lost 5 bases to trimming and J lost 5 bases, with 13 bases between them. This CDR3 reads CASSERGVDQPQHF. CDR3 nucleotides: TGTGCCAGCAGTGAAAGGGGGGTGGATCAGCCCCAGCATTTT.

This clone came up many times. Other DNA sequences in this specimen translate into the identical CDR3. CDR3 protein: CASSLGAGPYEQYF. The CDR3 bases are TGCGCCAGCAGCTTGGGGGCGGGCCCCTACGAGCAGTACTTC. This chain links TRBV5-1 with TRBJ2-7; possible D gene TRBD2, 5 bases. The CDR3 is made up of 14 amino acids. V lost 0 bases to trimming and J lost 2 bases, with 9 bases between them. Germline values: CDR1 SGHRS, CDR2 YFSETQ.

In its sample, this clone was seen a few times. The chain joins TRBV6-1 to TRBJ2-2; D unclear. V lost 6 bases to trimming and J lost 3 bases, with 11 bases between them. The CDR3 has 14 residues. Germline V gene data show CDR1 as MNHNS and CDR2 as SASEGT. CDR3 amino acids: CASRGSGDTGELFF. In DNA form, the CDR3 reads TGTGCCAGCAGGGGTAGTGGGGACACCGGGGAGCTGTTTTTT.

The DNA for the CDR3 is TGTGCCAGCAGCCCCCGTGGGGGACAGGGAGTGGATGAGCAGTTCTTC. It codes for CASSPRGGQGVDEQFF. The chain has TRBV5-4 and TRBJ2-1, with 9 bases lining up with TRBD1. Germline V gene data show CDR1 as SGHNT and CDR2 as YYREEE (reference sequence). The CDR3 is 16 amino acids. J was trimmed by 8 bases and V by 4 bases; bases with no gene match: 13.

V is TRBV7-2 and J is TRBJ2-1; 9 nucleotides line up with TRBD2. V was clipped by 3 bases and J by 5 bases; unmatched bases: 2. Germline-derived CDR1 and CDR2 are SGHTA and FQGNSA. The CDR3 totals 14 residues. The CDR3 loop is CASSLTSGNNEQFF. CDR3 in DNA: TGTGCCAGCAGCTTGACTAGCGGAAACAATGAGCAGTTCTTC.

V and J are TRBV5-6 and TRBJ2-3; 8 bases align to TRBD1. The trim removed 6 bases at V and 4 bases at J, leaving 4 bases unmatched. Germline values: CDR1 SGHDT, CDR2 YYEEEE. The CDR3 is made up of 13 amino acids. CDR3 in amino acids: CASTRQGPDTQYF. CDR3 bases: TGTGCCAGCACCCGACAGGGGCCAGATACGCAGTATTTT.

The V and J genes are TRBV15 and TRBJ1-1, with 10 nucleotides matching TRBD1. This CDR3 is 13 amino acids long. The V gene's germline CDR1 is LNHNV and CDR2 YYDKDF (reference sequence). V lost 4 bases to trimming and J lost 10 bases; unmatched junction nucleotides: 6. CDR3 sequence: CATSKDRGHAAFF. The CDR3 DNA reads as TGTGCCACCAGCAAAGACAGGGGGCATGCAGCTTTCTTT.

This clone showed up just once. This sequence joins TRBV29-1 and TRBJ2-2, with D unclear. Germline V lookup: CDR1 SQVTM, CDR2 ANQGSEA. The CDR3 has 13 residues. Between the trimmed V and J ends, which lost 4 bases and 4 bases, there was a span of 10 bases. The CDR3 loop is CSVGLFATGELFF. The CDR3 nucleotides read TGCAGCGTTGGTCTCTTTGCCACCGGGGAGCTGTTTTTT.

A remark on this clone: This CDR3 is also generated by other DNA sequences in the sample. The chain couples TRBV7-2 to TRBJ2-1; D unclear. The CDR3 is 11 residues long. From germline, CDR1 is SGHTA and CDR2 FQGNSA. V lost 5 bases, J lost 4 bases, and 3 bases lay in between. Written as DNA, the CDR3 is TGTGCCAGCAGCGCTTACAATGAGCAGTTCTTC. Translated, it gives CASSAYNEQFF.

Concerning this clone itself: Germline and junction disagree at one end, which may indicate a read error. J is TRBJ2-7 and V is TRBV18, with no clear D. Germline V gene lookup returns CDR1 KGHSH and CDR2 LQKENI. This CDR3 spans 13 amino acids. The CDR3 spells CVSSREKIYEQYF. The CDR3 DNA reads TGTGTCAGCTCACGAGAGAAGATCTACGAGCAGTACTTC. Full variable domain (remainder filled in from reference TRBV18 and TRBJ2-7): NAGVMQNPRHLVRRRGQEARLRCSPMKGHSHVYWYRQLPEEGLKFMVYLQKENIIDESGMPKERFSAEFPKEGPSILRIQQVVRGDSAAYFCVSSREKIYEQYFGPGTRLTVT.

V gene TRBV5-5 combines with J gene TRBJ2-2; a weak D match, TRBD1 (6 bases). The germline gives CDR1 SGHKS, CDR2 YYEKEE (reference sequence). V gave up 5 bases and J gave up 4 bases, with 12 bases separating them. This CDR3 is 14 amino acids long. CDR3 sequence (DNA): TGTGCCAGCAGTCCGGCAGGGGTCACCGGGGAGCTGTTTTTT. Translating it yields CASSPAGVTGELFF.

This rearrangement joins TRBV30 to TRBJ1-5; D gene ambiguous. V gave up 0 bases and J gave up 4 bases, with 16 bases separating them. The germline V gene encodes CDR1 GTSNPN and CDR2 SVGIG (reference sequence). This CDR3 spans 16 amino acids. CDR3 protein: CAWSVGSVQLNQPQHF. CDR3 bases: TGTGCCTGGAGTGTAGGGTCTGTACAGTTAAATCAGCCCCAGCATTTT.

The CDR3 DNA reads as TGTGCCAGCAGCGCCCAGGGCGGGGCGGCCTACGAGCAGTACTTC. It is translated as CASSAQGGAAYEQYF. The gene calls are TRBV6-1 and TRBJ2-7, with a possible D match to TRBD2 (6 bases). CDR1 and CDR2 (germline): MNHNS, SASEGT. This CDR3 has 15 amino acids. The V end lost 6 bases, the J end lost 2 bases, and 17 bases lay between the germline ends.

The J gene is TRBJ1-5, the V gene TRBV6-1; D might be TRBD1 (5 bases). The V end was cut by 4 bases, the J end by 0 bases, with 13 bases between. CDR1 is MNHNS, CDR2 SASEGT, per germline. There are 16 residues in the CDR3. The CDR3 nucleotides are TGTGCCAGCAGTGCATTACAGGTGAATAGCAATCAGCCCCAGCATTTT. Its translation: CASSALQVNSNQPQHF.

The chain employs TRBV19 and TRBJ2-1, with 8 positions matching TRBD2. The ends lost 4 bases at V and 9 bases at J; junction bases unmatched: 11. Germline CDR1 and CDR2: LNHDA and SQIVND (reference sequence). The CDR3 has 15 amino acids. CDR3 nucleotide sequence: TGTGCCAGTAGTAAAGGGGGACTAGAAAAGAGTGAGCAGTTCTTC. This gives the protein CASSKGGLEKSEQFF.